One and the same sample provided the 29 T cell receptor beta chains below, sequenced in a study of T cell repertoires in cytomegalovirus infection. TCRdb called the reads again in MiXCR, with one record for every CDR3 protein. The sample records hundreds of thousands of distinct CDR3 sequences, approximately 10% being singletons. Sequenced material: PBMCs. The source of these receptors is a human donor in good health (CMV status not recorded). Some clones in this sample may be carry-over from other donors' samples.

This clonotype was detected ten times or more. This chain connects TRBV7-2 to TRBJ2-3, with D uncertain. The CDR3 extends over 13 amino acids. Trimming removed 3 bases from V and 3 bases from J, with 7 bases in between. CDR1 and CDR2 from the germline V gene are SGHTA and FQGNSA. The CDR3 DNA is TGTGCCAGCAGCTTGTATGGAACAGATACGCAGTATTTT. Its translation: CASSLYGTDTQYF.

The table lists this clonotype with many counts. The chain employs TRBV29-1 and TRBJ1-1, with 7 bases fitting TRBD1. The CDR3 is made up of 14 amino acids. Germline-derived CDR1 and CDR2 are SQVTM and ANQGSEA. V lost 2 bases, J lost 5 bases, and 8 bases stayed unmatched. CDR3 region: CSVELQGVSTEAFF. The DNA for the CDR3 is TGCAGCGTTGAACTGCAGGGGGTGAGTACTGAAGCTTTCTTT. The full variable domain, its missing parts supplied by reference TRBV29-1 and TRBJ1-1, is SAVISQKPSRDICQRGTSLTIQCQVDSQVTMMFWYRQQPGQSLTLIATANQGSEATYESGFVIDKFPISRPNLTFSTLTVSNMSPEDSSIYLCSVELQGVSTEAFFGQGTRLTVV.

This clonotype was observed at least ten times. The chain uses TRBV20-1 and TRBJ2-5; D is undetermined. CDR1 is DFQATT, CDR2 SNEGSKA, per germline (reference sequence). This CDR3 has 12 residues. Trimming removed 3 bases at V and 5 bases at J, with 10 bases between. CDR3 in amino acids: CSARGTAETQYF. The CDR3 nucleotides read TGCAGTGCTAGGGGTACAGCCGAGACCCAGTACTTC.

At least ten counts were recorded for this clonotype. V and J are TRBV28 and TRBJ1-2; the D is unclear. V gave up 7 bases and J gave up 6 bases, with 15 bases separating them. The CDR3 runs 13 residues. Germline V lookup: CDR1 MDHEN, CDR2 SYDVKM. The chain's CDR3 is CASTSTKWDGYTF. CDR3 in DNA: TGTGCCAGCACTTCGACTAAATGGGATGGCTACACCTTC.

In regard to this clonotype: This may stem from a read error, because a much larger clone lies one nucleotide away. No conserved phenylalanine or tryptophan ends this CDR3, so it is likely a read error. The gene calls are TRBV6-2 or TRBV6-3 and TRBJ2-3; 15 nucleotides agree with TRBD2. The CDR3 is 20 residues long. Germline V lookup: CDR1 MNHEY, CDR2 SVGEGT. With 6 bases clipped from V and 0 bases from J, the junction kept 13 bases outside the gene matches. This CDR3 is CASSQSGGLAGGRSTDTQYS. CDR3 nucleotide sequence: TGTGCCAGCAGCCAGTCGGGAGGACTAGCGGGGGGGCGAAGCACAGATACGCAGTATTCT.

This clonotype was recorded many times. The chain links TRBV5-1 to TRBJ2-2; D unresolved. The germline gives CDR1 SGHRS, CDR2 YFSETQ. The CDR3 spans 16 residues. Trimming cost V 6 bases and J 4 bases, with 19 bases left between them. The CDR3 nucleotides read TGCGCCAGCACCCGAGGCGATAATCCTGGCACCGGGGAGCTGTTTTTT. Its translation: CASTRGDNPGTGELFF.

The V gene is TRBV20-1, the J gene TRBJ2-1, with 9 bases that match TRBD2. The CDR3 sequence is 16 residues long. The junction had 7 bases not matched to a gene; V was cut back by 1 base and J by 3 bases. CDR1 and CDR2 from the germline V gene are DFQATT and SNEGSKA (reference sequence). The DNA for the CDR3 is TGCAGTGCTAGAGCGGAAGCGGGGGGAATCTACAATGAGCAGTTCTTC. This sequence encodes CSARAEAGGIYNEQFF.

This clonotype was seen many times. This sequence joins TRBV25-1 and TRBJ2-1, with D perhaps TRBD2 (5 bases). The CDR3 consists of 17 residues. V gave up 3 bases and J gave up 3 bases, with 18 bases separating them. Germline V gene sequence: CDR1 MGHDK, CDR2 SYGVNS. Here the CDR3 DNA reads TGTGCCAGCAGTGATCTCAAGAAGGGCGGAGGCTACAATGAGCAGTTCTTC. Translated, it gives CASSDLKKGGGYNEQFF.

The CDR3 DNA reads TGTGCCAGCAGCTTAACGACTAGCGGGGGGTCCTTTACGCAGTATTTT. Translated, it gives CASSLTTSGGSFTQYF. This chain connects TRBV7-3 to TRBJ2-3; 13 nucleotides align to TRBD2. The ends lost 0 bases at V and 8 bases at J; junction bases unmatched: 5. This CDR3 region has 16 residues. Germline loops: CDR1 SGHTA, CDR2 FQGTGA.

There are many counts of this clonotype. An end of the junction does not agree with germline; a read error may underlie this. The gene calls are TRBV7-9 and TRBJ2-7; D is unresolved. The V gene's germline CDR1 is SEHNR and CDR2 FQNEAQ (reference sequence). The CDR3 has 9 amino acids. CDR3 DNA: TGTGCCAGCCCCGACCCGGGCATGTTT. Its translation: CASPDPGMF.

This clonotype was seen at least ten times. This chain joins TRBV5-1 and TRBJ1-1; 8 nucleotides align to TRBD1. The trim removed 4 bases at V and 0 bases at J, leaving 8 bases unmatched. CDR1 SGHRS and CDR2 YFSETQ come from the germline V gene. This CDR3 has 16 residues. In DNA, the CDR3 is TGCGCCAGCAGCCCCCGCGGGACAGGCATGAACACTGAAGCTTTCTTT. Translated, it gives CASSPRGTGMNTEAFF. The full variable domain, rest sourced from reference TRBV5-1 and TRBJ1-1, is KAGVTQTPRYLIKTRGQQVTLSCSPISGHRSVSWYQQTPGQGLQFLFEYFSETQRNKGNFPGRFSGRQFSNSRSEMNVSTLELGDSALYLCASSPRGTGMNTEAFFGQGTRLTVV.

This clonotype was found many times. The chain recombines TRBV19 with TRBJ2-3; 8 nucleotides align to TRBD2. The V gene end was trimmed by 4 bases and the J gene end by 0 bases; junction bases not matched to a gene: 3. The CDR3 totals 15 residues. CDR1 and CDR2 (germline): LNHDA, SQIVND (reference sequence). CDR3 DNA sequence: TGTGCCAGTAGTAAGGGACTAGGAAGCACAGATACGCAGTATTTT. Translated, it gives CASSKGLGSTDTQYF. Together with reference TRBV19 and TRBJ2-3, the CDR3 gives the full variable domain: DGGITQSPKYLFRKEGQNVTLSCEQNLNHDAMYWYRQDPGQGLRLIYYSQIVNDFQKGDIAEGYSVSREKKESFPLTVTSAQKNPTAFYLCASSKGLGSTDTQYFGPGTRLTVL.

This clonotype was recorded at least ten times. The genes are TRBV12-3 or TRBV12-4 and TRBJ1-1, with TRBD1 identical over 7 bases. The CDR3 totals 14 residues. The V segment lost 6 bases and the J segment 6 bases; nucleotides outside the gene matches: 10. This CDR3 is CASSPEQGHAEAFF. In DNA form, the CDR3 reads TGTGCCAGCAGCCCAGAACAGGGGCACGCTGAAGCTTTCTTT.

This clonotype has a count of ten or more. The chain has TRBV6-2 or TRBV6-3 and TRBJ1-1; 8 bases are shared with TRBD1. The CDR3 consists of 13 residues. V lost 4 bases, J lost 6 bases, and 4 bases stayed unmatched. CDR1 is MNHEY and CDR2 is SVGEGT in the germline V gene. The chain's CDR3 is CASSLLTGAEAFF. The CDR3, as DNA: TGTGCCAGCAGTTTGCTGACAGGGGCTGAAGCTTTCTTT.

This clonotype appeared many times. The chain uses TRBV12-3 or TRBV12-4 and TRBJ2-2; 7 bases match TRBD1. V shed 7 bases and J 6 bases; nucleotides not matched to a gene: 5. This CDR3 has 13 amino acids. CDR3 amino acids: CASTFRGPGELFF. CDR3 sequence (DNA): TGTGCCAGCACGTTTAGGGGGCCCGGGGAGCTGTTTTTT.

J is TRBJ2-5 and V is TRBV28; D not certain. The CDR3 contains 17 residues. Germline V gene lookup returns CDR1 MDHEN and CDR2 SYDVKM. Trimming pared 3 bases from V and 5 bases from J, leaving 22 bases between. The DNA for the CDR3 is TGTGCCAGCAGTTTCCCCGGTGAAGGACGCCTCTGGGAGACCCAGTACTTC. The encoded protein is CASSFPGEGRLWETQYF.

This clonotype was found many times. The chain carries TRBV14 and TRBJ2-5, with 7 bases that match TRBD1. V lost 1 base and J lost 4; bases outside the gene matches: 6. The CDR3 is made up of 15 amino acids. Per the germline V gene, CDR1 is SGHDN and CDR2 is FVKESK. The CDR3 is CASSQVDRVRETQYF. DNA for the CDR3: TGTGCCAGCAGCCAAGTCGACAGGGTGCGAGAGACCCAGTACTTC. Based on the CDR3 plus reference TRBV14 and TRBJ2-5, the full variable domain is EAGVTQFPSHSVIEKGQTVTLRCDPISGHDNLYWYRRVMGKEIKFLLHFVKESKQDESGMPNNRFLAERTGGTYSTLKVQPAELEDSGVYFCASSQVDRVRETQYFGPGTRLLVL.

This clonotype was found many times. The genes are TRBV5-5 and TRBJ1-1; 7 bases fit TRBD1. The CDR3 has 16 residues. Germline CDR1 is SGHKS and CDR2 is YYEKEE (reference sequence). V shed 4 bases, J shed 3 bases, and the junction held 12 bases outside the gene matches. In nucleotides, the CDR3 is TGTGCCAGCAGCCACGGTAGGGGAGGACAGGACACTGAAGCTTTCTTT. Translation gives CASSHGRGGQDTEAFF. Supplemented by reference TRBV5-5 and TRBJ1-1, the full variable domain reads DAGVTQSPTHLIKTRGQQVTLRCSPISGHKSVSWYQQVLGQGPQFIFQYYEKEERGRGNFPDRFSARQFPNYSSELNVNALLLGDSALYLCASSHGRGGQDTEAFFGQGTRLTVV.

Regarding this clonotype: This may stem from a read error, because a much larger clone lies one nucleotide away. The genes are TRBV5-5 and TRBJ2-1; D might be TRBD1 (6 bases). Germline CDR1 is SGHKS and CDR2 is YYEKEE (reference sequence). Trimming left V 4 bases short and J 8 bases short, with 10 bases between. The CDR3 length is 12 residues. CDR3 coding DNA: TGTGCCAGCAGCCCAGAGGGGGATGAGCAGTTCTTC. Its protein is CASSPEGDEQFF.

This clonotype showed up many times. The rearrangement joins TRBV29-1 to TRBJ1-1; no clear D gene. Germline V gene data show CDR1 as SQVTM and CDR2 as ANQGSEA. Trimming shortened V by 6 bases and J by 0 bases, and 8 bases separated the two germline ends. This CDR3 has 12 amino acids. The DNA of the CDR3 is TGCAGCGTAAACAGTTTGAACACTGAAGCTTTCTTT. Its translation: CSVNSLNTEAFF.

V is TRBV12-3 or TRBV12-4 and J is TRBJ1-6; no clear D. Trimming shortened V by 4 bases and J by 10 bases, and 8 bases separated the two germline ends. CDR3 length: 12 amino acids. Here the CDR3 DNA reads TGTGCCAGCAGTTATCGGCAATCACCCCTCCACTTT. Translated: CASSYRQSPLHF.

The sample holds many counts of this clonotype. The V gene is TRBV15, the J gene TRBJ1-5; 8 bases agree with TRBD1. The CDR3 totals 17 residues. Per the germline V gene, CDR1 is LNHNV and CDR2 is YYDKDF (reference sequence). Trimming took 7 bases from V and 1 from J; bases not matched to a gene: 12. The CDR3 coding sequence is TGTGCCACCAACCCGACAGGGGAGATATCGAGCAATCAGCCCCAGCATTTT. This codes for CATNPTGEISSNQPQHF.

There are many counts of this clonotype. V and J are TRBV7-9 and TRBJ1-1, with D perhaps TRBD1 (5 bases). This CDR3 spans 15 amino acids. Germline CDR1 reads SEHNR; CDR2 reads FQNEAQ (reference sequence). Trimming pared 5 bases from V and 7 bases from J, leaving 20 bases between. Written as DNA, the CDR3 is TGTGCCAGCAGCCCCCTTTCCGGGGCGCAGAGTGAAGCTTTCTTT. It is translated as CASSPLSGAQSEAFF.

In the case of this clonotype: Being one base from a much bigger clone, this may be a read error. The chain employs TRBV5-1 and TRBJ2-1; D is unclear. V was trimmed by 0 bases and J by 5 bases, leaving 12 bases between them. Germline V gene lookup returns CDR1 SGHRS and CDR2 YFSETQ. The CDR3 contains 15 residues. This CDR3 reads CASSLATTQHNEQFF. CDR3 coding DNA: TGCGCCAGCAGCTTGGCCACCACCCAACACAATGAGCAGTTCTTC.

This clonotype has at least ten counts. This chain links TRBV12-3 or TRBV12-4 with TRBJ2-7; the match to TRBD1 covers 7 bases. The CDR3 contains 17 residues. The junction had 13 bases not matched to a gene; V was cut back by 3 bases and J by 2 bases. This CDR3 is CASSLSLIGTVTYEQYF. CDR3 nucleotides: TGTGCCAGCAGTTTGTCTCTGATAGGGACAGTTACCTACGAGCAGTACTTC.

This clonotype came up many times. V gene TRBV10-3 combines with J gene TRBJ2-7; TRBD1 matches at 9 bases. The CDR3 covers 14 residues. Germline V gene sequence: CDR1 ENHRY, CDR2 SYGVKD. V dropped 4 bases and J dropped 7; count of bases not matched to a gene: 8. This CDR3 reads CAISGAGTGIEQYF. CDR3 nucleotides: TGTGCCATCAGTGGTGCCGGGACAGGGATTGAGCAGTACTTC.

As concerns this clonotype: A much larger clone sits a single nucleotide away, making a read error possible. The rearrangement uses TRBV25-1 and TRBJ1-1; 12 nucleotides line up with TRBD1. The length of the CDR3 is 16 residues. Germline loops: CDR1 MGHDK, CDR2 SYGVNS. CDR3 DNA: TGTGCCGGCAGTGAATGGGGACAGGGGGCGTTTACTGAAGCTTTCTTT. This sequence encodes CAGSEWGQGAFTEAFF.

This clonotype has a count of ten or more. The rearrangement joins TRBV7-8 to TRBJ2-3, with D possibly being TRBD2 (5 bases). V was trimmed by 1 base and J by 9 bases, leaving 14 bases between them. Germline V lookup: CDR1 SGHVS, CDR2 FQNEAQ. The CDR3 runs to 14 residues. CDR3 nucleotide sequence: TGTGCCAGCAGCTTAGAGGAGCGCCGGAGGACGCAGTATTTT. As protein: CASSLEERRRTQYF.

This clonotype occurred many times. The rearrangement uses TRBV4-2 and TRBJ2-3, with 9 nucleotides matching TRBD1. The ends lost 0 bases at V and 5 bases at J; junction bases unmatched: 18. CDR1 LGHNA and CDR2 YNFKEQ come from the germline V gene. The CDR3 runs to 20 residues. The CDR3 nucleotides are TGTGCCAGCAGCCAAGATACCCCTCACCACCGACAGGGGGTCCGAGATACGCAGTATTTT. It specifies CASSQDTPHHRQGVRDTQYF.